The clone carrying this T cell receptor beta chain was found a few times. The method was immunoSEQ multiplex PCR; TCRdb's version includes in-frame clones alone and lacks a portion of them. The data show about 53,000 clones, around 86% seen once. These data belong to a study of blood T cell repertoires in COVID-19. Background on the study: Spain, Italy and the United States supplied samples that represented acute and convalescent COVID-19.

The germline V gene has CDR1 SGHRS and CDR2 YFSETQ. V lost 4 bases, J lost 4 bases, and 18 bases lay in between. CDR3 size: 15 residues. The specimen was peripheral blood. The gene calls are TRBV5-1 and TRBJ2-7, with D perhaps matching TRBD2 (7 bases). This receptor was identified in a man older than 75 with acute or convalescent COVID-19. The CDR3 nucleotides are TGCGCCAGCAGCCCGGAGGGGGGGCACGTTTACGAGCAGTACTTC. It encodes CASSPEGGHVYEQYF.